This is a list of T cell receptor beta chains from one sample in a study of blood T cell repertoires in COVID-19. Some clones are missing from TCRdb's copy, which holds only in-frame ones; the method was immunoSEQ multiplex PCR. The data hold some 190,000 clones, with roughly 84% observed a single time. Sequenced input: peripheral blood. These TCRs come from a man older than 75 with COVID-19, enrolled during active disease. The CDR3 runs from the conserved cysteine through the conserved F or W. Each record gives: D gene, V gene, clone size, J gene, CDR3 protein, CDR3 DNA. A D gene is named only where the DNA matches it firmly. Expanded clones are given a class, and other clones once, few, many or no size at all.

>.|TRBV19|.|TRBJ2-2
CASSILGAGELFF
TGTGCCAGTAGTATACTCGGTGCCGGGGAGCTGTTTTTT
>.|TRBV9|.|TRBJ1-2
CASSVDQAAYGYTF
TGTGCCAGCAGCGTAGATCAGGCAGCCTATGGCTACACCTTC
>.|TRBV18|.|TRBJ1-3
CASSSQGNSGNTIYF
TGTGCCAGCTCTTCTCAGGGGAACTCTGGAAACACCATATATTTT
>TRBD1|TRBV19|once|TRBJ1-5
CASLGTGGRPQHF
TGTGCCAGTTTAGGGACAGGTGGGAGGCCCCAGCATTTT
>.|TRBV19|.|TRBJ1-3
CASSRGRGNTIYF
TGTGCCAGTAGCCGGGGGAGAGGAAACACCATATATTTT
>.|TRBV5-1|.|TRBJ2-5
CASSPDGKETQYF
TGCGCCAGCAGCCCGGACGGGAAAGAGACCCAGTACTTC
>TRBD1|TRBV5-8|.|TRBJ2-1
CASRRGTGINAYNEQFF
TGTGCCAGCAGGCGCGGGACAGGGATCAATGCCTACAATGAGCAGTTCTTC
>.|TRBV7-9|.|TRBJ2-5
CASSLIGEETQYF
TGTGCCAGCAGCTTAATAGGAGAAGAGACCCAGTACTTC
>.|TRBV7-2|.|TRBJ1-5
CASSLTFLNQPQHF
TGTGCCAGCAGCCTGACATTCCTCAATCAGCCCCAGCATTTT
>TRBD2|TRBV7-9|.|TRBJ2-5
CASSHSGGTGETQYF
TGTGCCAGCAGTCATAGCGGGGGGACTGGAGAGACCCAGTACTTC
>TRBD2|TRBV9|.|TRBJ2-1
CASSAGTSGGPGYNEQFF
TGTGCCAGCAGCGCGGGGACTAGCGGGGGGCCCGGATACAATGAGCAGTTCTTC
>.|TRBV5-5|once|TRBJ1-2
CASSLVGGNYGYTF
TGTGCCAGCAGCTTGGTAGGGGGTAACTATGGCTACACCTTC
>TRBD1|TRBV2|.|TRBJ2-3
CASSGQGITTDTQYF
TGTGCCAGCAGTGGACAGGGAATTACCACAGATACGCAGTATTTT
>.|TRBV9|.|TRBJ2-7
CASSVDGGDTNEQYF
TGTGCCAGCAGCGTAGATGGGGGCGATACTAACGAGCAGTACTTC
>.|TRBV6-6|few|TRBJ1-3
CASSYSPGTLGNTIYF
TGTGCCAGCAGTTACTCTCCGGGAACGCTTGGAAACACCATATATTTT
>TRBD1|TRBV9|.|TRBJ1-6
CASSVEGGQSPLHF
TGTGCCAGCAGCGTAGAAGGGGGCCAATCACCCCTCCACTTT
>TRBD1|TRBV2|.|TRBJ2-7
CASSPQGETTEQYF
TGTGCCAGCAGTCCACAGGGGGAGACTACGGAGCAGTACTTC
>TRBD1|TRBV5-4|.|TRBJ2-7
CASRDRVGEQYF
TGTGCCAGCAGGGACAGGGTGGGGGAGCAGTACTTC
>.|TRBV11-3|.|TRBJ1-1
CASSLYPNTEAFF
TGTGCCAGCAGCCTCTATCCGAACACTGAAGCTTTCTTT
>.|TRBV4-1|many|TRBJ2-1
CASTVTSLGPYNEQFF
TGCGCCAGCACCGTGACTAGTCTAGGCCCCTACAATGAGCAGTTCTTC
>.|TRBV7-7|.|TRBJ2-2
CASSPTGLNTGELFF
TGTGCCAGCAGCCCGACAGGTTTGAACACCGGGGAGCTGTTTTTT
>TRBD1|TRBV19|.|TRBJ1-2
CASSDRDRKVYGYTF
TGTGCCAGTAGTGACCGGGACAGGAAGGTCTATGGCTACACCTTC
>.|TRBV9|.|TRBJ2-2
CASSRQNTGELFF
TGTGCCAGCAGTCGACAGAACACCGGGGAGCTGTTTTTT
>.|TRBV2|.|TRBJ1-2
CASAAGTEGGYTF
TGTGCCAGCGCAGCCGGGACTGAAGGAGGCTACACCTTC
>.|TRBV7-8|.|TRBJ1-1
CASSLGRNTEAFF
TGTGCCAGCAGCTTAGGTCGGAACACTGAAGCTTTCTTT
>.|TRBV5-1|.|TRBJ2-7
CASSSGGRTEEQYF
TGCGCCAGCAGCTCTGGTGGGCGGACAGAAGAGCAGTACTTC
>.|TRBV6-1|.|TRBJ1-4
CASSEGGTNEKLFF
TGTGCCAGCAGTGAGGGGGGAACTAATGAAAAACTGTTTTTT
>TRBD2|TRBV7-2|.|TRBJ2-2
CASSLGGLGYTGELFF
TGTGCCAGCAGCTTAGGGGGACTAGGGTACACCGGGGAGCTGTTTTTT
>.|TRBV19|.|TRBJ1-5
CASSGSGYQPQHF
TGTGCCAGTAGTGGGTCAGGGTACCAGCCCCAGCATTTT
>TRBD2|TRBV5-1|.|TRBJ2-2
CASSLAGGVARELFF
TGCGCCAGCAGCTTGGCCGGGGGGGTCGCACGGGAGCTGTTTTTT
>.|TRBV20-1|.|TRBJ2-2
CSASRVNTGELFF
TGCAGTGCTAGTCGGGTGAACACCGGGGAGCTGTTTTTT
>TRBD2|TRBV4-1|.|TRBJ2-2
CASSEPRGADTGELFF
TGCGCCAGCTCCGAACCGCGGGGGGCCGACACCGGGGAGCTGTTTTTT
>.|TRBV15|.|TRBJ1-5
CATSRAGDVSWPQHF
TGTGCCACCAGCAGAGCGGGGGACGTATCCTGGCCCCAGCATTTT
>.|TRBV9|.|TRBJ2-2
CASSVDAGTGELFF
TGTGCCAGCAGCGTCGATGCGGGTACCGGGGAGCTGTTTTTT
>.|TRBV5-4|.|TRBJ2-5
CASSYRLVDETQYF
TGTGCCAGCAGCTATAGACTAGTGGACGAGACCCAGTACTTC
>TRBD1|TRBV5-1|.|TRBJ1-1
CASSFTGTGITEAFF
TGCGCCAGCAGCTTTACCGGGACAGGGATCACTGAAGCTTTCTTT
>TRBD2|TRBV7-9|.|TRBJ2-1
CASSLGGTKYNEQFF
TGTGCCAGCAGCTTAGGTGGGACTAAGTACAATGAGCAGTTCTTC
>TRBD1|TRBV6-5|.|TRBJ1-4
CASDPRRTGGEKLFF
TGTGCCAGTGACCCCCGGCGGACAGGGGGCGAAAAACTGTTTTTT